This TCR beta chain was recovered during a study of regulatory T cells in long-lasting Graves disease. Notes on this clonotype: Its antigen is as yet unknown.

Germline CDR1 and CDR2: MNHNS and SASEGT. V was cut by 0 bases and J by 4 bases, with 12 bases left in between. CDR3 size: 15 residues. According to the study, TCR beta libraries were built with iRepertoire HTBI primers and CDR3-region Arm-PCR. TCRdb passed the multiplex PCR reads through MiXCR, listing each CDR3 protein once. This table has around 500,000 distinct CDR3 sequences, about 16% appearing once. General observations from the study: Persistent cases favored TRBV28, TRBJ1-2 and TRBJ2-5.

Time point denoted: newly diagnosed GD, antithyroid drugs for less than 3 months. The TCR library was made from RNA that had been extracted from PBMCs in TRIzol. Another study also made use of these data, one on T cells in Graves' hyperthyroidism and ophthalmopathy. That investigation notes: The authors deemed Graves' hyperthyroidism stable absent ophthalmopathy progression within 18 months.

The specimen comprised peripheral blood mononuclear cells (PBMCs), sampled at new diagnosis, from a patient treated with antithyroid drugs. The TCR was taken from a woman aged 35-65 years with Graves disease. The chain couples TRBV6-1 to TRBJ2-5; the D is unclear. In DNA, the CDR3 is TGTGCCAGCAGTGAAGCTAGCCGAAAGGGAGAGACCCAGTACTTC. It yields the protein CASSEASRKGETQYF.